This T cell receptor beta chain appears in the sequencing data of a study of PD-L1 blockade in urothelial cancer. Study overall: Blood samples contained a median roughly 150,000 T cells.

Study findings and constraints: Clones that were tumor-associated expanded more in the blood of durable-benefit patients at 3 weeks.

Looked up from germline, CDR1 is LNHDA and CDR2 is SQIVND (reference sequence). The CDR3 contains 17 residues. With 3 bases clipped from V and 0 bases from J, the junction kept 8 bases outside the gene matches. This clone was recorded a few times. Its antigen is still unknown. Libraries were prepared by immunoSEQ multiplex PCR; TCRdb keeps only in-frame clonotypes and omits some of them. Of some 84,000 clones detected, 87% appear once; the ten largest clones hold roughly 5.2%. V and J are TRBV19 and TRBJ1-5; TRBD1 aligns across 7 bases. This TCR was sampled from an older woman with urothelial cancer. The starting material was PBMCs, obtained around atezolizumab (anti-PD-L1) treatment. DNA for the CDR3: TGTGCCAGTAGTATCTTACAGGGGAGATATAGCAATCAGCCCCAGCATTTT. It codes for CASSILQGRYSNQPQHF.